These T cell receptor beta chains were read from a single sample in a study of blood T cell repertoires in COVID-19. Here immunoSEQ multiplex PCR was the method, and the copy in TCRdb shows in-frame clones only, minus some. The sample holds nearly 80,000 clones; 84% are singletons and the top ten take 3% to 4%. Sequenced material: peripheral blood. These receptor sequences come from a middle-aged man with acute or convalescent COVID-19. CDR3s include the opening cysteine and the closing phenylalanine or tryptophan. The D gene is left open where the match is weak. A clone size is listed for some rows: how often the clone was seen (once, few, many), or a class if it is expanded.

TRBJ2-7	TRBD2	-	TRBV11-2	TGTGCCAGCAGCTTAGGAGGTAGCGGGAGACTCGAGCAGTACTTC	CASSLGGSGRLEQYF
TRBJ1-1	TRBD1	-	TRBV18	TGTGCCAGCTCACCACCGACAGGGGCTAACACTGAAGCTTTCTTT	CASSPPTGANTEAFF
TRBJ2-5	TRBD2	-	TRBV3-1/TRBV3-2	TGTGCCAGCAGCCTAGGACTAGCGGGGCAAGAGACCCAGTACTTC	CASSLGLAGQETQYF
TRBJ2-1	-	-	TRBV7-2	TGTGCCAGCAGCGTAGGGACTTCCTACAATGAGCAGTTCTTC	CASSVGTSYNEQFF
TRBJ1-5	-	-	TRBV19	TGTGCCAGTAGTCCCCAAGCGAGTTTGAGCAATCAGCCCCAGCATTTT	CASSPQASLSNQPQHF
TRBJ2-3	TRBD2	-	TRBV6-2/TRBV6-3	TGTGCCAGCAGATACCGTCCTAGCGGGTTACAAGATACGCAGTATTTT	CASRYRPSGLQDTQYF
TRBJ1-2	TRBD1	-	TRBV11-3	TGTGCCAGCAGCTTTTCAGGGGGCTATGGCTACACCTTC	CASSFSGGYGYTF
TRBJ2-1	TRBD1	-	TRBV19	TGTGCCAGTAGAATAGGGGACAGGGGCTACAATGAGCAGTTCTTC	CASRIGDRGYNEQFF
TRBJ2-2	TRBD2	-	TRBV7-8	TGTGCCAGCAGCTTATTCGGCGGGAGGAACACCGGGGAGCTGTTTTTT	CASSLFGGRNTGELFF
TRBJ2-1	TRBD2	-	TRBV5-1	TGCGCCAGCAGCTTGGGGAATAGCGGGGGGGCGAATGAGCAGTTCTTC	CASSLGNSGGANEQFF
TRBJ1-1	TRBD1	-	TRBV29-1	TGCAGCGTTGGGGACCGGGACAGGAGGAACACTGAAGCTTTCTTT	CSVGDRDRRNTEAFF
TRBJ1-6	-	once	TRBV6-7	TGTGCCAGCAGTGGGCCCTCGAATTCACCCCTCCACTTT	CASSGPSNSPLHF
TRBJ2-5	TRBD2	-	TRBV5-1	TGCGCCAGCAGGACGCGGATGGCGGGGGGCGAGACCCAGTACTTC	CASRTRMAGGETQYF
TRBJ1-5	TRBD1	few	TRBV30	TGTGCCTGGAGTGCCCTGACAGGGGATCAGCCCCAGCATTTT	CAWSALTGDQPQHF
TRBJ2-3	TRBD1	-	TRBV11-1	TGTGCCAGCAGTCTGTCGGGACAGATCGCGCAGTATTTT	CASSLSGQIAQYF
TRBJ2-2	TRBD2	-	TRBV7-9	TGTGCCAGCAGTTCCTGGACTAGCGTCAATCCGAACACCGGGGAGCTGTTTTTT	CASSSWTSVNPNTGELFF
TRBJ1-4	-	-	TRBV9	TGTGCCAGCAGCGTATCACAGGCAACTAATGAAAAACTGTTTTTT	CASSVSQATNEKLFF
TRBJ2-5	TRBD2	-	TRBV30	TGTGCCTGGAGTACCGCTAGCGGGGTAAGAGCGACCCAGTACTTC	CAWSTASGVRATQYF
TRBJ1-2	-	-	TRBV29-1	TGCAGCGTTGTCGGGGTAGGCTACACCTTC	CSVVGVGYTF
TRBJ2-1	TRBD1	once	TRBV27	TGTGCCAGCACCCCGACAGGGTTGGTGGCGGGCGTCAATGAGCAGTTCTTC	CASTPTGLVAGVNEQFF
TRBJ2-3	TRBD2	-	TRBV5-6	TGTGCCAGCAGCTTGAAGCTATCTAGCGGGGGGTCAGATACGCAGTATTTT	CASSLKLSSGGSDTQYF
TRBJ2-3	TRBD2	-	TRBV3-1/TRBV3-2	TGTGCCAGCAGCCATGGGCTAGCGGGAGGTCAAGATACGCAGTATTTT	CASSHGLAGGQDTQYF
TRBJ2-1	TRBD2	-	TRBV7-9	TGTGCCAGCAGCTTCGGTCCAGCGGGGGGGAATGAGCAGTTCTTC	CASSFGPAGGNEQFF
TRBJ1-2	TRBD1	-	TRBV11-2	TGTGCCAGCAGCTCCCGCCGGAGCGGACAGGGGGCGTTTGGTGGCTACACCTTC	CASSSRRSGQGAFGGYTF
TRBJ1-3	-	-	TRBV28	TGTGCCAGCAGTCAAGCAGGGGTTGGAAACACCATATATTTT	CASSQAGVGNTIYF
TRBJ1-3	TRBD1	-	TRBV5-4	TGTGCCAGCAGCCAGAGACAGGGCTTCTCTGGAAACACCATATATTTT	CASSQRQGFSGNTIYF
TRBJ2-5	TRBD1	-	TRBV11-3	TGTGCCAGCAGCTTAGACAGGGGGCGAGAGACCCAGTACTTC	CASSLDRGRETQYF
TRBJ2-1	-	-	TRBV3-1/TRBV3-2	TGTGCCAGCAGCCATGCCCAGAGGCTGATCAACAATGAGCAGTTCTTC	CASSHAQRLINNEQFF
TRBJ2-2	TRBD1	once	TRBV3-1/TRBV3-2	TGTGCCAGCAGCCAAGTGGCAGGGGGCGCGGAGCTGTTTTTT	CASSQVAGGAELFF
TRBJ2-7	-	-	TRBV7-2	TGTGCCAGCAGCTTAGTCCAGGGTTCCTACGAGCAGTACTTC	CASSLVQGSYEQYF
TRBJ2-4	TRBD2	-	TRBV19	TGTGCCAGTAGTATGGTAGCGGGAGTAACCAAAAACATTCAGTACTTC	CASSMVAGVTKNIQYF